This TCR beta chain was retrieved from a study of blood T cell repertoires in COVID-19. Looking at the study overall: Sample material is recorded as cDNA or gDNA derived from T cells, B-cell-depleted T cells, or PBMCs.

TCRdb keeps only in-frame clones here, not all; method: immunoSEQ multiplex PCR. Here the sample spans 110,000 or so clones, over 60% being singletons. The length of the CDR3 is 16 residues. V lost 4 bases, J lost 0 bases, and 5 bases stayed unmatched. The germline CDR1 and CDR2 sequences are MGHRA and YSYEKL. The receptor comes from a human donor in a cohort sampled during active or convalescent COVID-19. The sequenced sample consisted of peripheral blood. The chain carries TRBV4-1 and TRBJ2-3; 9 bases align to TRBD1. The CDR3 loop reads CASSPGQGTSTDTQYF. The CDR3 DNA follows: TGCGCCAGCAGCCCTGGACAGGGGACTAGCACAGATACGCAGTATTTT.